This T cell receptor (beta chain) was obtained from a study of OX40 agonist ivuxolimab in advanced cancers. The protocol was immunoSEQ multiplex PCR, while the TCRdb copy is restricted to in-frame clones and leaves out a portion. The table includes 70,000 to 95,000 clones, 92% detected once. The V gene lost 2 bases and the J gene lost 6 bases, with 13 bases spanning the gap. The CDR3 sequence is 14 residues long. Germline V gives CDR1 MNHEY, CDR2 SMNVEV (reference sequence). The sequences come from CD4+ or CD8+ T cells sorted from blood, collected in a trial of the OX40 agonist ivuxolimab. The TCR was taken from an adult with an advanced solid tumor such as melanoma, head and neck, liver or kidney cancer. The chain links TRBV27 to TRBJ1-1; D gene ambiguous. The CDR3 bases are TGTGCCAGCAGTTTAAGGGCCCTTCCGGCTGAAGCTTTCTTT. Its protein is CASSLRALPAEAFF.